A single sample is the source of the 9 T cell receptor beta chains below, sequenced in a study of CD8+ T cells in alopecia areata. CD4, CD8alpha, NKG2D, NKG2ACE and other markers guided sorting of pooled cutaneous lymph node cells. Extracted RNA was reverse transcribed, and the resulting cDNA served as sequencing template. Using immunoSEQ multiplex PCR, the repertoire was profiled, and TCRdb retains in-frame clones only, with some absent. This sample comprises roughly 260,000 clones, none seen once only. Sample: CD4+ T cells sorted from a lymph node. All receptors derive from a C3H/HeJ mouse with alopecia areata. Mice of this strain are of MHC haplotype H2-k.

This clone was seen a handful of times. These gene names are mouse names. The CDR3 end lies 4 residues beyond the end of the read and is filled in from the germline J gene. Other DNA sequences in this specimen translate into the identical CDR3. V usage is TRBV1 and J usage is TRBJ2-2; TRBD1 matches at 8 bases. J was trimmed by 4 bases and V by 3 bases; bases with no gene match: 4. In germline, CDR1 is NSQYPW, CDR2 LRSPGD (reference sequence). The CDR3 is made up of 15 amino acids. CDR3 DNA (partial): TGCACCTGCAGTGCTCAGGGGGCTGGCACCGGG. This sequence encodes CTCSAQGAGTG. The CDR3 in full is CTCSAQGAGTGQLYF.

In this sample, this clone turned up a few times. Genes here carry mouse names. The read halts 4 residues ahead of the CDR3 end, with the missing end drawn from the germline J gene. The V and J genes are TRBV19 and TRBJ2-1, with 10 bases that match TRBD1. There are 14 residues in the CDR3. The J segment lost 5 bases and the V segment lost 6 bases, leaving 5 bases of the junction unmatched. CDR1 is FNHDT and CDR2 is SITEND in the germline V gene (reference sequence). Incomplete CDR3 DNA: TGTGCCAGCACCCCGGGACAGGGGAATGCT. Its translation: CASTPGQGNA. The full CDR3 protein is CASTPGQGNAEQFF.

This clone was observed a handful of times. Gene names and germline refer to mouse. The read gets to within 4 residues of the CDR3 end, and the germline J gene fills in the rest. Other DNA sequences in this specimen translate into the identical CDR3. The V call is TRBV13-3, the J call TRBJ2-4; 7 bases are a match to TRBD2. The CDR3 runs to 14 residues. The germline CDR1 and CDR2 sequences are NNHDY and SYVADS. Trimming removed 4 bases from V and 0 bases from J; junction bases left unmatched: 2. The CDR3 spells CASSRLGSQNTLYF. The covered CDR3 bases are TGTGCCAGCAGTAGACTGGGCAGTCAAAAC.

This clone has more than one count but fewer than ten. Gene names denote mouse genes. The read ends 4 residues shy of where the CDR3 ends; the end is completed using the germline J gene. The chain recombines TRBV5 with TRBJ1-2; D call uncertain. The germline CDR1 and CDR2 sequences are LGHNA and YNLKQL (reference sequence). The CDR3 loop spans 15 amino acids. The V end was cut by 0 bases, the J end by 0 bases, with 8 bases between. The covered CDR3 bases are TGTGCCAGCAGCCAAGATCACAATCCAAACTCC. It codes for CASSQDHNPNS. The whole CDR3 protein is CASSQDHNPNSDYTF.

This clone has at least ten counts. Gene names follow the mouse nomenclature. The observed sequence ends 4 residues before the CDR3 terminus, with the missing tail filled in from the germline J gene. Other DNA sequences in this sample translate to the same CDR3. The chain joins TRBV13-1 to TRBJ2-3; D is possibly TRBD1 (6 bases). Germline V gene data show CDR1 as NSHNY and CDR2 as SYGAGN. V was pared by 0 bases and J by 1 base, with 6 bases between. The CDR3 extends over 14 amino acids. This chain's CDR3 is CASSDGQGAETLYF. Partial CDR3 DNA: TGTGCCAGCAGTGATGGACAGGGTGCAGAA.

Comments on this clone: The gene names given are mouse names. The CDR3 extends 4 residues past the end of the read, so its final part is completed from the germline J gene. The chain recombines TRBV5 with TRBJ2-1; 12 bases line up with TRBD2. The CDR3 totals 17 residues. The trim removed 0 bases at V and 2 bases at J, leaving 2 bases unmatched. CDR1 LGHNA and CDR2 YNLKQL come from the germline V gene (reference sequence). The DNA read from the CDR3 is TGTGCCAGCAGCCAAGAGACTGGGGGGGCATACTATGCT. Residues: CASSQETGGAYYA. The entire CDR3 protein is CASSQETGGAYYAEQFF.

This clone showed up just a few times. Genes and germline are mouse. The sequence runs out 4 residues before the end of the CDR3; the remainder is reconstructed from the germline J gene. V gene TRBV13-3 combines with J gene TRBJ2-7; 8 bases are shared with TRBD1. Trimming cost V 3 bases and J 3 bases; bases outside gene matches: 5. Germline CDR1 and CDR2: NNHDY and SYVADS. This CDR3 spans 14 amino acids. The CDR3 protein is CASSGRTGIYEQYF. The CDR3 DNA, read in part, is TGTGCCAGCAGTGGACGGACAGGGATCTAT.

A note on this clone: Any gene name here is a mouse gene name. Other DNA sequences of this sample code for an identical CDR3. The sequenced CDR3 bases are TGTGCCAGCAGTGAAGGGCAGGGAATCTAT. As protein: CASSEGQGIY. The entire CDR3 reads CASSEGQGIYEQYF. The chain is built from TRBV13-3 and TRBJ2-7, with D possibly TRBD1 on 5 matching bases. Read sequence stops 4 residues before the CDR3 end, and the germline J gene provides the missing end. Trimming left V 2 bases short and J 3 bases short, with 12 bases between. From germline, CDR1 is NNHDY and CDR2 SYVADS. The CDR3 totals 14 residues.

This clone was detected a few times. Gene names and germline refer to mouse. The CDR3 is cut off 4 residues early in the read; its end comes from the germline J gene. This same CDR3 is encoded by further DNA sequences in the sample. The chain employs TRBV13-3 and TRBJ2-7; D is uncertain. CDR1 NNHDY and CDR2 SYVADS come from the germline V gene. The CDR3 has 12 residues. V was shortened by 4 bases and J by 3 bases, with 8 bases between the two germline ends. The CDR3 protein is CASSPQDYEQYF. CDR3 DNA (partial): TGTGCCAGCAGTCCCCAGGACTAT.